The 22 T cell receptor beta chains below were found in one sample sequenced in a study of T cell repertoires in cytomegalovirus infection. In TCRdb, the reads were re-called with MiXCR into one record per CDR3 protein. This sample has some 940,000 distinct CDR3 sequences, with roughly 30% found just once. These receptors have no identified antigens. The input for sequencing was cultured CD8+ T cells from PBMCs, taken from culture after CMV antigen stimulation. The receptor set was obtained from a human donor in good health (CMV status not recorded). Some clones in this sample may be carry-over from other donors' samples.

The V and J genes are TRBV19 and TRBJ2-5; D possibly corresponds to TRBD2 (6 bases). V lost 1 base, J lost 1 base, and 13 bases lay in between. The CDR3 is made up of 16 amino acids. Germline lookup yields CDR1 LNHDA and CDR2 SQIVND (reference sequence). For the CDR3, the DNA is TGTGCCAGTAGTATAGCTGCGGGACGGACCCAAGAGACCCAGTACTTC. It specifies CASSIAAGRTQETQYF.

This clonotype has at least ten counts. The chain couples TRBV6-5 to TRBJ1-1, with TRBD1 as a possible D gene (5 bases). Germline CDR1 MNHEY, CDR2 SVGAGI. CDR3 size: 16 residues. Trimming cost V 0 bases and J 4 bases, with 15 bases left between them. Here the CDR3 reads CASSYSSLIGGTEAFF. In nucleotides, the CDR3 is TGTGCCAGCAGTTACTCTTCACTTATTGGGGGCACTGAAGCTTTCTTT.

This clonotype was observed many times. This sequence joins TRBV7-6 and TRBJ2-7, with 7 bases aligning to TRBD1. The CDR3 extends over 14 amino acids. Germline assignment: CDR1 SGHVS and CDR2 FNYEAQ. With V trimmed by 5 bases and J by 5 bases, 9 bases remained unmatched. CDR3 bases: TGTGCCAGCAGCGCAGTGGGACAGTCAAACGAGCAGTACTTC. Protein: CASSAVGQSNEQYF.

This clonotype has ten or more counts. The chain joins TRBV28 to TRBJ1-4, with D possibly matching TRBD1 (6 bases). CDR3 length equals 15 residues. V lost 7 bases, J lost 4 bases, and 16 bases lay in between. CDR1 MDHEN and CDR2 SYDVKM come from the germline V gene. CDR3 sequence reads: CASMVDSSINEKLFF. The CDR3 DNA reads TGTGCCAGCATGGTGGACAGCTCTATTAATGAAAAACTGTTTTTT.

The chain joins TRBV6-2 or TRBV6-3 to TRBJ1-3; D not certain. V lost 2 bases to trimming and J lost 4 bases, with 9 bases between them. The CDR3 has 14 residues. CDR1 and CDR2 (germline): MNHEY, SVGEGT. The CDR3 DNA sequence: TGTGCCAGCAGTTACCCGGCGGAAGGAAACACCATATATTTT. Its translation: CASSYPAEGNTIYF.

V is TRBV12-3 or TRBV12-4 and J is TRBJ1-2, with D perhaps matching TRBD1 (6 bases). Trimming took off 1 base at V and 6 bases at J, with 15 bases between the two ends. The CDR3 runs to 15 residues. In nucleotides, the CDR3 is TGTGCCAGCAGTTTAGGCTACAGGGAGGAAGATGGCTACACCTTC. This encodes CASSLGYREEDGYTF.

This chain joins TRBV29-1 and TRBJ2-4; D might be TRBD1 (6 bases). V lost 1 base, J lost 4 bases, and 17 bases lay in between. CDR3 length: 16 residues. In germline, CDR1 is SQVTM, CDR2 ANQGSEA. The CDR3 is CSVEVFRTDFKNIQYF. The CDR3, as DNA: TGCAGCGTTGAAGTATTTCGGACAGACTTTAAAAACATTCAGTACTTC.

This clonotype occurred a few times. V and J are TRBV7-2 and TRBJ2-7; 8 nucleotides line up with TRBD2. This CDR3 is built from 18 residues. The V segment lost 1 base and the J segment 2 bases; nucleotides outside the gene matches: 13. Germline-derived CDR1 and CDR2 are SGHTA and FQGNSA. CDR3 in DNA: TGTGCCAGCAGCTTAGATTACGGGGGGGCCTCTTACGCCTACGAGCAGTACTTC. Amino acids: CASSLDYGGASYAYEQYF.

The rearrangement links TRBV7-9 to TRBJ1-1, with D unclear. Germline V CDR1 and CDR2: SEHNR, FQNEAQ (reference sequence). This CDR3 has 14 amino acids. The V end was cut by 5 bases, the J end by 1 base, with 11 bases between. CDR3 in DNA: TGTGCCAGCAGCCCACTAAATACGAACACTGAAGCTTTCTTT. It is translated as CASSPLNTNTEAFF.

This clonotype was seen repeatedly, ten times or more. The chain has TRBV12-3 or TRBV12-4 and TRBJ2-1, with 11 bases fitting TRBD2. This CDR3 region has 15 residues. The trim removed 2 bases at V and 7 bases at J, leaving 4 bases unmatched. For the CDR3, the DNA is TGTGCCAGCAGTTTAATAGCGGGGGGGACGAATGAGCAGTTCTTC. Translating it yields CASSLIAGGTNEQFF.

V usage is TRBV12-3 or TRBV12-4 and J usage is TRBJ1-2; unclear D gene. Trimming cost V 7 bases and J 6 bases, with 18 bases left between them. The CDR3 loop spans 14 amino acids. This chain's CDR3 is CASTLPEAGDGYTF. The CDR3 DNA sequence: TGTGCCAGCACCCTCCCGGAAGCCGGGGATGGCTACACCTTC.

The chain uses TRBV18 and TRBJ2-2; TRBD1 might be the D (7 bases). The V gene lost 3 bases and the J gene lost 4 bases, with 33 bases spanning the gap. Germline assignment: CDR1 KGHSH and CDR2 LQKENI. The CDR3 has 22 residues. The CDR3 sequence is CASSPSVPGTDWRVRSTGELFF. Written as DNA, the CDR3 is TGTGCCAGCTCACCGAGTGTCCCCGGGACAGACTGGAGGGTCAGAAGCACCGGGGAGCTGTTTTTT.

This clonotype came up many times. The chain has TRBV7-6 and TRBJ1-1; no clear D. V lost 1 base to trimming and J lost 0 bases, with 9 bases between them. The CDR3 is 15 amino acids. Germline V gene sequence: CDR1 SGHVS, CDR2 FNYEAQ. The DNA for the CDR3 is TGTGCCAGCAGCTTAGTGCAGGCACTGAACACTGAAGCTTTCTTT. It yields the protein CASSLVQALNTEAFF.

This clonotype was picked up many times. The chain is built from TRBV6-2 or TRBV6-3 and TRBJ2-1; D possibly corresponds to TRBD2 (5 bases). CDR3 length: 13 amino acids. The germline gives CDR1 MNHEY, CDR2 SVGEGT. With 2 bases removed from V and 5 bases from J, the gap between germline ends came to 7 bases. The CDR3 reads CASSYVGDNEQFF. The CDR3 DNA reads TGTGCCAGCAGTTACGTCGGGGACAATGAGCAGTTCTTC.

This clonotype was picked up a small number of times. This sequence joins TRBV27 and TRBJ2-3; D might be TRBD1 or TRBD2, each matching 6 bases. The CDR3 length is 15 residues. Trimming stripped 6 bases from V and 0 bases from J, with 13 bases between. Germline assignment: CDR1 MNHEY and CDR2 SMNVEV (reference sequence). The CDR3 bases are TGTGCCAGCAGCAAGGGGGGTGATAGCACAGATACGCAGTATTTT. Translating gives CASSKGGDSTDTQYF.

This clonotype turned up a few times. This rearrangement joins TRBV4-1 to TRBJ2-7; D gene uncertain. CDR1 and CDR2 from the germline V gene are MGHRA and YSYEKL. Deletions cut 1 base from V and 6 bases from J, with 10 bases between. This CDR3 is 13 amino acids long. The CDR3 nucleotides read TGCGCCAGCAGCCAAGGATCACCCGCCGAGCAGTACTTC. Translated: CASSQGSPAEQYF.

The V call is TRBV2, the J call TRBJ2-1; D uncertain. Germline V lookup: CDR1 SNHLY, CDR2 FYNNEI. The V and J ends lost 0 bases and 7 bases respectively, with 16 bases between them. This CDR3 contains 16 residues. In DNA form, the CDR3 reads TGTGCCAGCAGTGAAGCGAGTAAACTCCGGTGGAATGAGCAGTTCTTC. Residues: CASSEASKLRWNEQFF.

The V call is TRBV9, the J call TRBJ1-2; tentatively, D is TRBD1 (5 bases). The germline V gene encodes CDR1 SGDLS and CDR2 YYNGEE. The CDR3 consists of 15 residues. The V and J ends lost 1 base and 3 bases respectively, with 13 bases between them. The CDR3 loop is CASSVTYGGDYGYTF. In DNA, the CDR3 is TGTGCCAGCAGCGTAACGTACGGGGGGGACTATGGCTACACCTTC.

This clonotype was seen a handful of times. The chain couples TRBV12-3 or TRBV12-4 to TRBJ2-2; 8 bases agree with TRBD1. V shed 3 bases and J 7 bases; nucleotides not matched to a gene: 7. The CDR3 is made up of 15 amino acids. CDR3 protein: CASSLAGGAGGELFF. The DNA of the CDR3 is TGTGCCAGCAGTTTGGCAGGGGGCGCCGGCGGGGAGCTGTTTTTT.

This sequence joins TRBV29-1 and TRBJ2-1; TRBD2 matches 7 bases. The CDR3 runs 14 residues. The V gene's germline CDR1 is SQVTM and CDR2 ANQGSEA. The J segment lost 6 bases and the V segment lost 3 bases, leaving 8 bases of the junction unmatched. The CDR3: CSVDGGSMFNEQFF. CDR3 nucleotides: TGCAGCGTTGACGGGGGGTCAATGTTCAATGAGCAGTTCTTC.

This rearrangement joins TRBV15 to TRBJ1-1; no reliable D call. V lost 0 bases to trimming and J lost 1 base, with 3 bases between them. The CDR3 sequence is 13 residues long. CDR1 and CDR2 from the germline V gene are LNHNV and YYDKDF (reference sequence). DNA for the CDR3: TGTGCCACCAGCAGAGATAAGAACACTGAAGCTTTCTTT. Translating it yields CATSRDKNTEAFF.

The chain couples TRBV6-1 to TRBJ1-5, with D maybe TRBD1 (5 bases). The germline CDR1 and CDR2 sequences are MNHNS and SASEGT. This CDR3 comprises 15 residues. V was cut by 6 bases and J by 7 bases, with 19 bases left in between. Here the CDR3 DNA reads TGTGCCAGCAGCTACCAGAAGGGGCGCGGACAGCCCCAGCATTTT. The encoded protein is CASSYQKGRGQPQHF.